This TCR beta chain was identified during a study of blood T cells in healthy people across ages (dated by TCRdb to 2014 to 2015). Background on the whole study: Template switching captured roughly one uniquely barcoded TCR beta cDNA molecule per two T cells in model experiments. Using deep sequencing normalized with unique cDNA molecular identifiers, the study measured how TCR beta repertoire diversity changes with age. The donors were split into four age groups: young (average 16 years), middle-aged (39), aged (roughly 68) and long-lived (under 85). To avoid experimental bias, donors of different ages were distributed randomly across sequencing lanes. Using the same blood draw, the study looked at two additional independent replicas of 1 million unique cDNA reads for two donors, one aged 18 to 29 and the other aged 80 or older. Summary of the overall study and its limitations: Since profiling was done on bulk unsorted PBMCs, naive and antigen-experienced compartments could not be conclusively compared. Total diversity estimates from one million sequenced T cells were considered lower bounds and underestimates. As age increased, observed TCR beta diversity per million T cells dropped in a roughly linear way, and a significant reduction was already evident by age approximately 40. Compared with the aged group, the long-lived group had more naive CD4+ T cells, fewer expanded clones and increased TCR diversity, suggesting age selection. A strong correlation was found between observed TCR beta diversity and the percentage of naive T cells measured by flow cytometry. Because donor CMV infection status was unknown, age-related changes in expanded clonotypes were potentially confounded.

The 35 to 40 donors, aged about 6 to 100 years, were systemically healthy Caucasian individuals from Russia. Each donor gave approximately 10 milliliters of peripheral blood, collected into EDTA-treated Vacutainer tubes. Ficoll-Paque density-gradient centrifugation was used to isolate PBMCs, with at least 6 million obtained per sample. Total RNA, at least 6 micrograms per sample, was extracted from PBMCs with Trizol reagent. For every donor, flow cytometry on a PBMC aliquot measured the percentage of naive CD45RAhigh/CD27high T cells. From V the trimming removes 3 bases and from J it removes 9 bases, while the gene matches leave 4 bases of the junction unaccounted for. As encoded in the germline V gene (reference sequence), CDR1 is LGHDT while CDR2 is YNNKEL. The CDR3 runs 13 residues from the cysteine to the phenylalanine. CDR3 DNA is the only sequence kept; it has 39 bases, read in frame from the first base.

The receptor library was made with 5' RACE. Reads for this sample came from an Illumina HiSeq 2500. A second PCR of about 6 to 11 cycles was performed with a sample-barcoded 5' primer and a J-beta primer mix. A unique molecular identifier was introduced onto each TCR beta cDNA molecule by a template-switch 5' adaptor carrying 12 random nucleotides. Each sample yielded at least 2.5 million CDR3-containing paired-end reads. The Mint cDNA synthesis kit, primed by a TRBC-specific oligonucleotide, was used to synthesize first-strand cDNA from all RNA. After uracil-DNA glycosylase treatment, a first 18-cycle PCR used universal primers M1SS and BC2_uni_R on all cDNA. In the paper's pipeline: Each sample was normalized by randomly selecting 1 million high-quality reads, each carrying a distinct molecular identifier. Instead of being binned into consensus sequences, reads with shared molecular identifiers were discarded. CDR3 identification, clonotype clustering and error correction used MiTCR with a Q25 quality threshold and the strictest error-elimination algorithm. A nonparametric unseen species model using Euler transformation provided a lower-bound estimate of total TCR beta diversity. TCRdb redid the processing of the public reads, applying fastp at Q25 and MiXCR, and retained in-frame beta chains. Identical CDR3 protein sequences are pooled into one entry, listed with their most common genes and DNA. The authors' filters were not applied to this entry. This sample holds around 320,000 distinct CDR3 sequences; around 30% were observed only once. Over 25% of the sample is held by the ten biggest clonotypes.

This clonotype was seen just once. Its specific antigen is unknown. No much larger clone is present one base from it, and per-base qualities are unavailable. One read offers little support. The clonotype comes from a woman aged 70-85 years in good health. Recombination connected TRBV3-1 to TRBJ2-1; 8 junctional bases match TRBD1. Sequences were obtained from blood. The CDR3 amino acid sequence is: CASSHGDRGEQFF. The DNA sequence reads TGTGCCAGCAGCCATGGCGACAGGGGTGAGCAGTTCTTC.